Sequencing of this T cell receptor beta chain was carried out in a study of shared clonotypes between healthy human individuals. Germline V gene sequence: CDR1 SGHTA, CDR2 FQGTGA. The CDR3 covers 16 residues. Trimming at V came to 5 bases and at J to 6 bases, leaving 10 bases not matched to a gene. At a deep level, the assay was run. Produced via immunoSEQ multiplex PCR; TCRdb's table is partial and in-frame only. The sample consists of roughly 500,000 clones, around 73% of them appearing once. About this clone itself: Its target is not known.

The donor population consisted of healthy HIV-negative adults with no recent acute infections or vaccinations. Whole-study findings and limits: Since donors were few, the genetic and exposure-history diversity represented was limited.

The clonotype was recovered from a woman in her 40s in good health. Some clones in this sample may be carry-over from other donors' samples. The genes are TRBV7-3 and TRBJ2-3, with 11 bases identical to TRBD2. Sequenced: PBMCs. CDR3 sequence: CASSPIAGGPSDTQYF. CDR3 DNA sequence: TGTGCCAGCAGCCCGATAGCGGGAGGGCCCTCGGATACGCAGTATTTT. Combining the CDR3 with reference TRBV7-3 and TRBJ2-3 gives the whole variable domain GAGVSQTPSNKVTEKGKYVELRCDPISGHTALYWYRQSLGQGPEFLIYFQGTGAADDSGLPNDRFFAVRPEGSVSTLKIQRTERGDSAVYLCASSPIAGGPSDTQYFGPGTRLTVL.